The entry below describes one TCR beta chain. Its antigen is still unknown. No base-level quality is on record; no much larger clone is a single base apart. Library preparation was by the immunoSEQ multiplex PCR assay. For the multiplex PCR, a mixture combining 60 forward primers for TCR Vbeta segments and 13 reverse primers for TCR Jbeta segments was used. Amplification of the CDR3 region of rearranged TCR beta genes was performed with a multiplex PCR assay on genomic DNA. On the Illumina HiSeq System, the amplified TCR beta libraries were sequenced as 87-base-pair reads. On the study's bioinformatics: In a later analysis, some 80 million unique TCR beta chains were counted across the roughly 700 repertoires, and roughly 9.9 million of these chains were shared by at least two donors. Raw reads were error-corrected and collapsed into unique sequences with a nearest-neighbor algorithm that merged closely related sequences to remove PCR and sequencing errors. V, D and J gene segments were assigned by aligning CDR3 sequences to IMGT reference sequences. Each retained sequence needed at least a six-nucleotide match to both a V gene segment and a J gene segment. A rearrangement was called productive if the CDR3 had no stop codons and remained in frame with V and J, and every other rearrangement was called non-productive. CDR3 was defined by IMGT convention, running from the second conserved V-encoded cysteine to the conserved J-encoded phenylalanine. In an earlier analysis of approximately 590 of the donors, sequences lacking an unambiguous match to a single V gene segment were excluded. In an earlier analysis of several hundred of the donors, V segments were called functional above 56.7% productive rearrangements and were called segregating when the between-donor standard deviation exceeded 5%. A statistical classification framework was built to diagnose cytomegalovirus status from the catalog of TCR beta chain sequences. V and J gene assignment, in a later analysis, came from comparing TCR nucleotide sequences with IMGT/GENE-DB human TR gene sequences. Using the TCRdist pipeline, a later analysis assigned CDR3 sequences along with most-parsimonious VDJ recombination scenarios. In a later analysis, each TCR beta chain was defined by its CDR3 amino acid sequence together with its V-gene family, and reads lacking a unique V-gene family were excluded. To address suspected cross-contamination and a sequencing artifact, a later analysis removed 450 to 700 highly shared, low-generation-probability nucleotide sequences. For each public chain, a later analysis derived a clonal expansion index from normalized ranks of inferred template counts within each repertoire. A later analysis computed generation probabilities with a VDJ recombination model fitted to out-of-frame rearrangements, and checked the results against IGoR. A later analysis scored TCR-TCR, TCR-HLA and TCR-CMV co-occurrence with hypergeometric tests, applying a repertoire-size bias correction to TCR pairs. In a later analysis, false discovery rates were estimated by permuting HLA or CMV assignments 20 times. A later analysis grouped co-occurring TCRs with DBSCAN, adding TCRdist sequence similarity when clustering within HLA-allele-positive subsets. Repertoires with fewer than 30,000 or more than 120,000 public chains were left out of co-occurrence clustering, as were about 5 repertoires with anomalous nucleotide sharing. Drawn from immuneACCESS, this table holds only the in-frame rearrangements with V and J called that TCRdb kept. Clones are partly lost; checked studies trace under half to an unresolved V gene and leave the rest unexplained. D and trimming were read from the DNA, whereas the V and J calls and clone size are those reported in that table. The sample data list about 120,000 clones, and approximately 69% of these were observed just once. The ten top clones hold about 9.9% of the sample.

The cohort was made up of 500 to 850 healthy bone marrow donors. All cohort members were sampled while nominally healthy, although unrecorded immune exposures were likely present. The donor tested CMV seropositive, placing the donor among the roughly 300 seropositive members of the cohort. A peripheral blood sample was collected from each donor, and TCR beta sequencing was performed on peripheral blood mononuclear cells. Genomic DNA extraction from the blood cell samples was performed with the Qiagen DNeasy Blood Extraction Kit. This entry belongs to a study of cytomegalovirus exposure and HLA in healthy donors (dated by TCRdb to the late 2010s). For context, the study as a whole: An earlier analysis of fewer than 750 of the donors reported 250 to 350 Gb of sequence data and roughly 120 million unique TCR beta sequences obtained from around 180 million T cells. Because of strong linkage in the cohort, roughly five DR-DQ haplotypes were treated as single units for association and clustering. A later analysis re-examined previously published TCR beta repertoires from more than 600 donors and added high-resolution HLA genotyping to investigate patterns of TCR occurrence. Donor age, sex, ethnicity and CMV serostatus were collected together with the repertoire data. All discovery cohort repertoires had been generated on a single sequencing platform. Rather than using new phenotypic data, the later analysis identified candidate immune exposures from TCR beta sequences and from how often those sequences occurred across donors. HLA typing included class I and class II loci at four-digit resolution. The study used immunosequencing to profile the T cell repertoires of more than 650 subjects and linked those repertoires to cytomegalovirus serostatus. An earlier analysis of 587 of the donors used high-throughput TCR beta sequencing to judge whether each TCR beta V gene segment behaved as functional or pseudogenic. To predict cytomegalovirus infection status, the study combined high-throughput TCR immunosequencing, statistical association of individual TCRs with disease status, and machine learning. Among some 400 genotyped donors of the cohort, an average of around 250,000 unique TCR beta nucleotide sequences was sequenced per donor, of which about 18% were non-productive. Besides the first cohort of 666 subjects, a separate validation cohort made up of roughly 130 different subjects was used. A later genetic analysis used genome-wide SNP genotypes for about three fifths of the roughly 700 donors, treating that subset as a discovery cohort. The genetic ancestry cluster associated with self-reported Caucasian donors included 70% to 85% of the approximately 430 genotyped donors. The number of donors typed differed by locus, with about 629-630 for A, B, C, DRB1 and DQB1, more than 500 for DQA1, approximately 570 for DPA1, and under 490 for DPB1. The study was designed to test whether signatures of past pathogen exposure could be identified by cataloging public T cell receptors. An early release that covered fewer than 750 HLA-typed donors contained around 300 gigabases of sequencing data and 70 million to 100 million unique TCR sequences. The full study reports these points: A later analysis found that HLA-associated TCR beta chains were more clonally expanded and had lower generation probabilities than equally common non-associated chains. Because counts were too low, seventeen rarely observed V segments, including chromosome 9 orphons, were left out of the earlier analysis of some 640 of the donors. The authors suggested that the approach could potentially be generalized to other disease states and immunological phenotypes. The classifier was reported to diagnose cytomegalovirus status with high specificity and sensitivity in both the original cohort and the validation cohort. The sequencing pipeline was judged likely to have produced a cluster of highly shared sequence variants as a technical artifact. A few of the identified cytomegalovirus-associated TCR beta chains were confirmed in vitro to be specific for cytomegalovirus antigens. The cohort was sequenced for TCR beta chains only, and without alpha or paired-chain data the features that could be detected were limited. Most TCR sequences were observed very rarely across donors, whereas some public TCRs were present in many individuals. According to a later genetic analysis, donors in an Asian-associated ancestry cluster had fewer N-insertions in productive TCRs than the approximately 650-donor mean. According to a later analysis, TCR association rates differed among HLA loci, with DRB1 alleles showing the most associated TCRs and HLA-C alleles showing the fewest. Correlated functional status among segregating V segments might be attributable to linkage disequilibrium, but an unknown experimental factor could not be ruled out. A further reported finding was that TCR beta sequences accurately predicted the HLA-A and HLA-B alleles for most subjects in the first cohort. The study gave a list of 150 to 200 TCR beta chains associated with cytomegalovirus. Specific HLA alleles were associated with about 17,000 TCR beta sequences at a false discovery rate of 0.05 in a later analysis. Strong co-occurrence of HLA alleles, especially DR and DQ, made assigning TCR associations to individual alleles difficult. Most CMV-associated TCR beta chains appeared to be HLA-restricted in a later analysis, and the HLA associations seemed to be driven largely by CMV exposure. The 87-base-pair reads could not distinguish some IMGT-functional V segments, including TRBV6-2 and TRBV6-3, so those segments were excluded. Because HLA typing was missing for some donors at each locus, association tests included only the typed subset. The presence/absence analyses assumed that sequencing depth was roughly uniform across donors, and that assumption may not be true. A later analysis reported that several top co-occurrence clusters appeared linked to parvovirus B19, influenza, CMV and Epstein-Barr virus. V-gene and J-gene trimming of TCR beta chains was associated with a missense DCLRE1C variant in a later genetic analysis, and the association was replicated in an independent cohort. Immune exposure information for the cohort was limited to CMV serostatus. In an earlier analysis of roughly 500 of the donors, most TCR beta V segments appeared in productive rearrangements about 87% or about 30% of the time, broadly matching IMGT annotations.

From a lookup of the germline V gene, CDR1 and CDR2 are MNHNS and SASEGT. V and J are truncated by 2 bases and 0 bases respectively, leaving an intervening sequence of 10 bases. CDR3 length: 15 amino acids, cysteine to phenylalanine. CDR3 DNA is the only sequence kept; it has 45 bases, read in frame from the first base. The TCR was taken from a woman in her forties or fifties in good health and CMV-seropositive. The rearrangement combines TRBV6-1 with TRBJ2-5; the D region possibly corresponds to TRBD2 (6 bases align). The sample comprised PBMCs. Here is the DNA: TGTGCCAGCAGTGAACTGGGGGACTACCAAGAGACCCAGTACTTC. Its protein product is CASSELGDYQETQYF.